This record looks at one T cell receptor beta chain sequence and its context. Its antigen is undetermined. The junction shows a germline mismatch at one end, possibly a read error. This specimen comes from a study of blood T cells in healthy people across ages. Study outcomes and limitations: Unsorted PBMCs ruled out conclusive naive versus antigen-experienced comparison. Roughly linearly, TCR beta diversity per million T cells fell as age increased.

CDR1 and CDR2 from the germline V gene are MNHEY and SVGEGT. The CDR3 contains 15 residues. Primed by a sample-barcoded 5' primer and a J-beta primer mix, a second PCR proceeded for about 7 to 12 cycles. Sequencing of every sample gave 2.5 million or more CDR3-containing paired-end reads. TCRdb passed the 5' RACE reads through MiXCR, listing each CDR3 protein once. The sample yields under 2,000,000 distinct CDR3 sequences, just under 50% seen once. The sequencing input was blood. The chain links TRBV6-2 or TRBV6-3 to TRBJ2-4; TRBD1 might be the D (6 bases). Near its end, the DNA agrees better with TRBJ2-7, so the J call may be wrong. The source of this sequence is a woman in her forties in good health. The CDR3 loop reads CASSPPGTNSDEQYF. In nucleotides, the CDR3 is TGTGCCAGCAGCCCGCCCGGGACAAACTCCGACGAGCAGTACTTC.